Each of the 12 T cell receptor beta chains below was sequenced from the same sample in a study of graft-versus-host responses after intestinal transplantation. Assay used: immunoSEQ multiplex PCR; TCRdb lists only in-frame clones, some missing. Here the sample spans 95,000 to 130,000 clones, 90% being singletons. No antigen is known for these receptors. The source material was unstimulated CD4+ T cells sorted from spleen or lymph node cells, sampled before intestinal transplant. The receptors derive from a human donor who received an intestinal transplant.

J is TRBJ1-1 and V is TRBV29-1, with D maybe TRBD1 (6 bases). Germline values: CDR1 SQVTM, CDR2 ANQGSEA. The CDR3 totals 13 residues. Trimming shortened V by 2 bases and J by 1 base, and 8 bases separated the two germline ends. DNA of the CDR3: TGCAGCGTTGAACAGGGGTGGAACACTGAAGCTTTCTTT. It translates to CSVEQGWNTEAFF.

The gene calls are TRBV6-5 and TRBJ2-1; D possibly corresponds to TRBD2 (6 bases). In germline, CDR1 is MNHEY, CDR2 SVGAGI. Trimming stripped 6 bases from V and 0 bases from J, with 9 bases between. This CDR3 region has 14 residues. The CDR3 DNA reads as TGTGCCAGCAGGCGGGGCAGCTCCTACAATGAGCAGTTCTTC. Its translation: CASRRGSSYNEQFF.

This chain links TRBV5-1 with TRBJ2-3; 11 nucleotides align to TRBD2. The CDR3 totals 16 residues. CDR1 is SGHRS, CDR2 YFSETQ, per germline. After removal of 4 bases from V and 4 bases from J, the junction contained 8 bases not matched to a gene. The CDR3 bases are TGCGCCAGCAGCCTGAGCACTAGCGGGAGTGCAGATACGCAGTATTTT. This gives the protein CASSLSTSGSADTQYF.

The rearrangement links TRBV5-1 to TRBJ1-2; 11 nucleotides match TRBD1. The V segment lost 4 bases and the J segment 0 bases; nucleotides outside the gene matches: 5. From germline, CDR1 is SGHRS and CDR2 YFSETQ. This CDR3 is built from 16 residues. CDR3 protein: CASSAGTGGANYGYTF. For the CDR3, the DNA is TGCGCCAGCAGCGCCGGGACAGGGGGTGCTAACTATGGCTACACCTTC.

The CDR3, as DNA: TGTGCCAGCAGCTGGTCAGAAGATACGCAGTATTTT. Translation: CASSWSEDTQYF. This chain connects TRBV7-9 to TRBJ2-3; D remains unclear. V dropped 4 bases and J dropped 5 bases, with 7 bases sitting between them. CDR1 is SEHNR, CDR2 FQNEAQ, per germline (reference sequence). This CDR3 is built from 12 residues.

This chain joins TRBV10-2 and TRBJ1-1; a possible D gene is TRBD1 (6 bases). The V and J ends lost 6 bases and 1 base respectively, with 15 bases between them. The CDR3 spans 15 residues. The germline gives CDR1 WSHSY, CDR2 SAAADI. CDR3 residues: CASRGSGGWNTEAFF. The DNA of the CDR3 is TGCGCCAGCAGGGGATCGGGGGGCTGGAACACTGAAGCTTTCTTT.

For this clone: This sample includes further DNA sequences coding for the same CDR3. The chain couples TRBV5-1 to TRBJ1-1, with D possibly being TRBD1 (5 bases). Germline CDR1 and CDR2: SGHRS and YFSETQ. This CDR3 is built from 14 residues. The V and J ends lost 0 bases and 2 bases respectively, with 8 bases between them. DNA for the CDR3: TGCGCCAGCAGCTTGGGACAGCCAAACACTGAAGCTTTCTTT. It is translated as CASSLGQPNTEAFF.

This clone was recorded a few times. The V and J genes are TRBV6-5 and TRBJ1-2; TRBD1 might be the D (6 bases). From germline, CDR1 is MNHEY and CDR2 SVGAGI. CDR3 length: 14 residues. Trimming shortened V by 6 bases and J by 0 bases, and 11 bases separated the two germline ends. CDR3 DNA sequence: TGTGCCAGCAGCCCGACAGGCACTAACTATGGCTACACCTTC. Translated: CASSPTGTNYGYTF.

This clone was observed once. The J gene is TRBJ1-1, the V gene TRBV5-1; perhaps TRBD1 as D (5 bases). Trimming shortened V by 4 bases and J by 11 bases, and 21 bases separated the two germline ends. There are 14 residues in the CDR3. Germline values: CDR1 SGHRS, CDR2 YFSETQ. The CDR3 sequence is CASSAETALGSAFF. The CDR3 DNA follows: TGCGCCAGCAGCGCCGAGACAGCCCTTGGCTCGGCTTTCTTT.

The CDR3 reads CASSIPGHPYEQYF. For the CDR3, the DNA is TGTGCCAGTAGTATACCGGGACACCCATACGAGCAGTACTTC. The chain recombines TRBV19 with TRBJ2-7, with D possibly being TRBD1 (6 bases). In germline, CDR1 is LNHDA, CDR2 SQIVND (reference sequence). The CDR3 covers 14 residues. V dropped 2 bases and J dropped 4 bases, with 12 bases sitting between them.

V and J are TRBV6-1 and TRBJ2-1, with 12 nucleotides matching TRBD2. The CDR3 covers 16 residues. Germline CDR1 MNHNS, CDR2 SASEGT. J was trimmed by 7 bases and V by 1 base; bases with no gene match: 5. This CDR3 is CASSEELAGGWNEQFF. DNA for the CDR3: TGTGCCAGCAGTGAAGAACTAGCGGGAGGATGGAATGAGCAGTTCTTC.

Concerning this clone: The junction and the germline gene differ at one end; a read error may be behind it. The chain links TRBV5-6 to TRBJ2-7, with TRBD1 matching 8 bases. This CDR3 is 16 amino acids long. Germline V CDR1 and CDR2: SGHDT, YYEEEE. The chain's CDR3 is CASSLVAGGPGYEQHF. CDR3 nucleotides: TGTGCCAGCAGCTTGGTCGCAGGGGGCCCCGGATACGAGCAGCACTTC.